This entry describes one TCR beta chain. Its antigen is as yet unknown. This specimen comes from a study of CD8+ T cells in alopecia areata. General observations from the study: Scalp sample data also include resident alphabeta T cells from normal skin.

It was cDNA, reverse transcribed from extracted RNA, that served as the sequencing template. Data came from immunoSEQ multiplex PCR; TCRdb stores just in-frame clones and leaves some out. The sample includes 250,000 to 350,000 clones, 60% of them seen just once. Treatment noted: oral pan-JAK inhibitor, 5-10 mg twice daily. The investigators collected lesional scalp punch biopsies and peripheral blood from alopecia areata patients. The CDR3 has 15 residues. V lost 7 bases and J 8 bases, leaving 23 bases between the germline ends. The germline CDR1 and CDR2 sequences are MNHEY and SMNVEV (reference sequence).

This rearrangement joins TRBV27 to TRBJ1-2; maybe TRBD1 (6 bases). Source: CD4+ T cells sorted from blood, taken around week 54, from a patient treated with tofacitinib. This receptor was taken from a human donor with alopecia areata. The CDR3 bases are TGTGCCAGCACCTTACGGGCAGGGGCGCAGTTAGGCTACACCTTC. Translated, it gives CASTLRAGAQLGYTF.